This paragraph reports one T cell receptor beta chain. These data are taken from a study of shared clonotypes between healthy human individuals. Background on the study: CD4 naive and memory got three plates each, CD8 naive two, CD8 memory one.

Clones were sequenced by immunoSEQ multiplex PCR, and TCRdb holds only the in-frame ones, with some missing. Here the sample spans 1.5 million to 2.5 million clones, about 95% being singletons. V gave up 5 bases and J gave up 0 bases, with 20 bases separating them. Germline V gene lookup returns CDR1 MGHRA and CDR2 YSYEKL. CDR3 length: 18 amino acids. Naive CD8 cells were CD45RO-negative, positively selected for CCR7, excluding terminally differentiated effector memory CD45RA+ cells. The chain recombines TRBV4-1 with TRBJ2-4; D gene uncertain. The clonotype comes from a man aged 18 to 29 in good health. The sample comprised naive CD8+ T cells sorted from blood. The CDR3 loop reads CASSSRAEDSLAKNIQYF. The CDR3 nucleotides read TGCGCCAGCAGCTCCCGGGCTGAGGATTCCCTAGCCAAAAACATTCAGTACTTC.